This T cell receptor beta chain was recorded in a study of blood T cell repertoires in COVID-19. Whole-study context: Donors in the United States, Italy and Spain gave samples during acute or convalescent COVID-19. T cells, B-cell-depleted T cells, or PBMCs provided the cDNA or gDNA that served as material.

Methods used by the authors: Cell counts per sample came from amplifying reference gene primers. The protocol was immunoSEQ multiplex PCR, while the TCRdb copy is restricted to in-frame clones and leaves out a portion. V and J calls and clone size are copied from that table; D and trimming were computed from the DNA. This sample has under 95,000 clones, with about 90% found just once. Germline V gene lookup returns CDR1 SGHTA and CDR2 FQGNSA. The V and J ends lost 5 bases and 1 base, in that order; junction bases with no gene match: 8. The CDR3 consists of 18 residues. This clone was detected once. V usage is TRBV7-2 and J usage is TRBJ2-3, with 14 bases matching TRBD2. Specimen: peripheral blood. The receptor was derived from a human donor in a cohort sampled during active COVID-19. The CDR3 is CASSPGTSGSFGTDTQYF. The CDR3 nucleotides read TGTGCCAGCAGCCCTGGGACTAGCGGGAGCTTCGGCACAGATACGCAGTATTTT.